These T cell receptor beta chains were read from a single sample in a study of T cell responses to AZD1222 COVID-19 vaccine. Produced via immunoSEQ multiplex PCR; TCRdb's table is partial and in-frame only. The sample includes approximately 120,000 clones, roughly 90% of them seen just once. The material sequenced was peripheral blood, taken on day 0 of AZD1222 vaccination. The receptors stem from an adult in good health. Each CDR3 is given with its conserved first and last residue. The D gene is left open where the match is weak. Some rows have no size entry. The others give once, few or many, or a class for an expanded clone.

length	D	V	J	size	DNA	CDR3
16	.	TRBV19	TRBJ2-1	.	TGTGCCAGTAGTATAGTGGGGGCCGTGATCTGGGATGAGCAGTTCTTC	CASSIVGAVIWDEQFF
15	.	TRBV7-9	TRBJ1-5	.	TGTGCCAGCAGCTTAGAGGCGGCAGGCCGAGGGCCCCAGCATTTT	CASSLEAAGRGPQHF
14	.	TRBV29-1	TRBJ2-7	.	TGCAGCGTTGAGGGGAGGTCCGGGGCCTACGAGCAGTACTTC	CSVEGRSGAYEQYF
13	.	TRBV5-1	TRBJ1-2	.	TGCGCCAGCAAATTCACAGGGACCTATGGCTACACCTTC	CASKFTGTYGYTF
15	.	TRBV7-6	TRBJ2-7	.	TGTGCCAGCAGCTTAGGTGCTAGCGTATACTACGAGCAGTACTTC	CASSLGASVYYEQYF
18	.	TRBV4-1	TRBJ1-1	.	TGCGCCAGCAGCCAAGATATCAACAGGCGGGGGATGAACACTGAAGCTTTCTTT	CASSQDINRRGMNTEAFF
17	TRBD1	TRBV7-2	TRBJ1-3	.	TGTGCCAGCAGCCTAGACAGGGGGGGAATCTCTGGAAACACCATATATTTT	CASSLDRGGISGNTIYF
15	TRBD1	TRBV9	TRBJ2-1	.	TGTGCCAGCAGCGTTTCGGACAGGGCCTACAATGAGCAGTTCTTC	CASSVSDRAYNEQFF
13	TRBD1	TRBV27	TRBJ1-5	.	TGTGCCAGCGGAACAGGGGAAGGTCAGCCCCAGCATTTT	CASGTGEGQPQHF
13	.	TRBV6-4	TRBJ2-3	.	TGTGCCAGCAGTGACTCTGTAACAGATATGCAGTATTTT	CASSDSVTDMQYF
12	.	TRBV29-1	TRBJ2-5	.	TGCAGCGTTGGGGTGTCGGGAGAGACCCAGTACTTC	CSVGVSGETQYF
16	TRBD1	TRBV3-1/TRBV3-2	TRBJ1-6	.	TGTGCCAGCAGCCAAGCGGGGACAGGGTTCGGTTCACCCCTCCACTTT	CASSQAGTGFGSPLHF
12	.	TRBV18	TRBJ2-1	.	TGTGCCAGCTCCCAACAAGAGGAAGAGCAGTTCTTC	CASSQQEEEQFF
15	.	TRBV28	TRBJ2-3	.	TGTGCCAGCAGTTTATCGGCGGGGTTCACAGATACGCAGTATTTT	CASSLSAGFTDTQYF
12	.	TRBV28	TRBJ1-2	.	TGTGCCAGCAGCCGGGGGAACTATGGCTACACCTTC	CASSRGNYGYTF
15	.	TRBV21-1	TRBJ1-2	.	TGTGCCAGCAGCAAAGCGGCCAACTCTAACTATGGCTACACCTTC	CASSKAANSNYGYTF
16	TRBD1	TRBV6-1	TRBJ1-4	.	TGTGCCAGCAGTGGGCAACCGGGACAGGGTACTGAAAAACTGTTTTTT	CASSGQPGQGTEKLFF
14	.	TRBV18	TRBJ2-1	.	TGTGCCAGCTCTAAGTCCCACCCGCAGGATGAGCAGTTCTTC	CASSKSHPQDEQFF
14	TRBD1	TRBV10-3	TRBJ1-1	.	TGTGCCATCAGCCTTACAGGGGTAGATACTGAAGCTTTCTTT	CAISLTGVDTEAFF
14	TRBD1	TRBV19	TRBJ1-1	.	TGTGCCTCTCAGCGGACAGGCTGGAACACTGAAGCTTTCTTT	CASQRTGWNTEAFF
15	TRBD1	TRBV30	TRBJ1-6	.	TGTGCCTGGAGTAGTATAGGACAGGGGGCGCGTACCCTCCACTTT	CAWSSIGQGARTLHF
15	TRBD1	TRBV27	TRBJ1-2	.	TGTGCCAGCAGTTTATCGCTGGACAGGGAGTATGGCTACACCTTC	CASSLSLDREYGYTF
14	TRBD1	TRBV7-9	TRBJ1-1	.	TGTGCCAGCAGCCCCCTAGAGGACAGGGGTGACGCTTTCTTT	CASSPLEDRGDAFF
14	.	TRBV5-6	TRBJ1-1	.	TGTGCCAGCAGCTACTGGAGGGACATCACTGAAGCTTTCTTT	CASSYWRDITEAFF
16	TRBD2	TRBV3-1/TRBV3-2	TRBJ2-1	.	TGTGCCAGCAGCCCCTATAGCGGGGGGGCCCTCCATGAGCAGTTCTTC	CASSPYSGGALHEQFF
13	.	TRBV4-1	TRBJ1-5	.	TGCGCCAGCAGCCAGCTCGGTAATCAGCCCCAGCATTTT	CASSQLGNQPQHF
19	TRBD1	TRBV7-9	TRBJ2-4	once	TGTGCCAGCAGCTTGCGGACAGGGGGCGGCCTTAAAGCCAAAAACATTCAGTACTTC	CASSLRTGGGLKAKNIQYF
14	.	TRBV11-3	TRBJ2-7	.	TGTGCCAGCAGCTTACGACCTGGGCCTAGTGAGCAGTACTTC	CASSLRPGPSEQYF
15	TRBD1	TRBV6-5	TRBJ1-5	.	TGTGCCAGCAGGTGGACAGGGGATAGCAATCAGCCCCAGCATTTT	CASRWTGDSNQPQHF
12	.	TRBV27	TRBJ2-7	.	TGTGCCAGCAGCCCCCCCTCCTACGAGCAGTACTTC	CASSPPSYEQYF
13	.	TRBV30	TRBJ1-2	.	TGTGCCTGGAGCGCGTCGGGAGCCTATGGCTACACCTTC	CAWSASGAYGYTF
14	.	TRBV7-9	TRBJ1-5	.	TGTGCCAGCAGCCCAGGGAGCTATGATCAGCCCCAGCATTTT	CASSPGSYDQPQHF
15	.	TRBV27	TRBJ2-7	.	TGTGCCAGCAGTTTAGAGCCGGGCAGGAGCTACGAGCAGTACTTC	CASSLEPGRSYEQYF
14	.	TRBV10-3	TRBJ1-2	few	TGTGCCATCAGTGACCCTACTCTCACGGGTGGCTACACCTTC	CAISDPTLTGGYTF
13	.	TRBV7-6	TRBJ1-1	.	TGTGCCAGCAGCTTAGGGTCCGAGACTGAAGCTTTCTTT	CASSLGSETEAFF
14	TRBD1	TRBV9	TRBJ1-2	.	TGTGCCAGCAGCCCTAATAGACAGGGGTATGGCTACACCTTC	CASSPNRQGYGYTF
14	.	TRBV6-5	TRBJ1-2	.	TGTGCCAGCAGTAGTGCAAGTTTGAGCTATGGCTACACCTTC	CASSSASLSYGYTF
15	.	TRBV14	TRBJ2-7	.	TGTGCCAGCAGCCAAGCAGGGGATCTGTCCTACGAGCAGTACTTC	CASSQAGDLSYEQYF
15	.	TRBV5-1	TRBJ2-5	.	TGCGCCAGCAGCGGTTCGTCTAGTTTGGTGGAGACCCAGTACTTC	CASSGSSSLVETQYF
15	TRBD1	TRBV9	TRBJ2-3	.	TGTGCCAGCAGCGTAAGGGACAGGGGCACAGATACGCAGTATTTT	CASSVRDRGTDTQYF
15	TRBD1	TRBV5-8	TRBJ1-5	.	TGTGCCAGCAGCCGCGGGGGGACAGGGAGACAGCCCCAGCATTTT	CASSRGGTGRQPQHF
14	TRBD1	TRBV7-2	TRBJ1-2	.	TGTGCCAGCAGCTTAACCGGGACAGCAAGAGGCTACACCTTC	CASSLTGTARGYTF
15	.	TRBV10-2	TRBJ1-6	.	TGCGCCAGCAGTGAGAGGTTGCAGCCTAGGTCACCCCTCCACTTT	CASSERLQPRSPLHF
14	.	TRBV18	TRBJ1-2	.	TGTGCCAGCTCCCTTGGTGGGGCTAACTATGGCTACACCTTC	CASSLGGANYGYTF
12	.	TRBV6-4	TRBJ2-7	.	TGTGCCAGCAGGGGGGGGCTAAGGGAGCAGTACTTC	CASRGGLREQYF
14	TRBD1	TRBV7-2	TRBJ1-2	.	TGTGCCAGCAGCTTATCAGGGGGCTCGGATGGCTACACCTTC	CASSLSGGSDGYTF
14	TRBD1	TRBV29-1	TRBJ1-2	.	TGCAGCGTTGGAGAAAGGGCCTCAGGGGGGGGCTACACCTTC	CSVGERASGGGYTF
13	TRBD1	TRBV5-1	TRBJ1-2	.	TGCGCCAGCAGTGAGGACAGGGTTCGAGGCTACACCTTC	CASSEDRVRGYTF
13	.	TRBV7-2	TRBJ1-4	.	TGTGCCAGCAGCCTAGGACAGAATGAAAAACTGTTTTTT	CASSLGQNEKLFF
14	TRBD1	TRBV5-1	TRBJ1-6	few	TGCGCCAGCAGCCCCGGGACAGGGGACTCACCCCTCCACTTT	CASSPGTGDSPLHF
15	TRBD1	TRBV11-3	TRBJ2-1	.	TGTGCCAGCAGCCTGGGACAGAGCTCCTACAATGAGCAGTTCTTC	CASSLGQSSYNEQFF
14	.	TRBV6-5	TRBJ2-7	.	TGTGCCAGCAGAGGGGGGGGAAGCTCCTACGAGCAGTACTTC	CASRGGGSSYEQYF
13	.	TRBV7-3	TRBJ1-2	.	TGTGCCAGCAGCCCCCGGCTAGGGGAAGGCTACACCTTC	CASSPRLGEGYTF